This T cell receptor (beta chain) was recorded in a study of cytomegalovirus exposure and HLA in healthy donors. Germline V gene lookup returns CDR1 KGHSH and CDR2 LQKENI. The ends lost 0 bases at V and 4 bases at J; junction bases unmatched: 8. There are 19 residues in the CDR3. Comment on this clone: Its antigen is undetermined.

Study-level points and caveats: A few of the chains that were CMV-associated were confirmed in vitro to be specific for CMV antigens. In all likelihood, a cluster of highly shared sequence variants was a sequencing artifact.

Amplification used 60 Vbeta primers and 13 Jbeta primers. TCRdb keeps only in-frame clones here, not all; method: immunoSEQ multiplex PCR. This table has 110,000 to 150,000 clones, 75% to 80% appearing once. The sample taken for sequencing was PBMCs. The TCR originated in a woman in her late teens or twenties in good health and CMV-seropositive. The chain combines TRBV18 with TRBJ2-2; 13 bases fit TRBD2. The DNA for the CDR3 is TGTGCCAGCTCACCACCGATCGGACTAGCGGGGGACCTCACCGGGGAGCTGTTTTTT. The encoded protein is CASSPPIGLAGDLTGELFF.